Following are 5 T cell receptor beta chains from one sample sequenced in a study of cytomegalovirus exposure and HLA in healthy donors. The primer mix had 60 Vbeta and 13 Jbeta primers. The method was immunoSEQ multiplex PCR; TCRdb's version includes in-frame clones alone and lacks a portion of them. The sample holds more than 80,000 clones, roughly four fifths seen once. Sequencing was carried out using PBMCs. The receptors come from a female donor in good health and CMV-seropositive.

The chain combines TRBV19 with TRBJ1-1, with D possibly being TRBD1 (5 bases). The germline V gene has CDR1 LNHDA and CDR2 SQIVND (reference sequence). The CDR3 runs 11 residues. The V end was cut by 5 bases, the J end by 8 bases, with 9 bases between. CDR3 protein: CASSDGGEAFF. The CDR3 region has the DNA TGTGCCAGTAGTGACGGGGGAGAAGCTTTCTTT.

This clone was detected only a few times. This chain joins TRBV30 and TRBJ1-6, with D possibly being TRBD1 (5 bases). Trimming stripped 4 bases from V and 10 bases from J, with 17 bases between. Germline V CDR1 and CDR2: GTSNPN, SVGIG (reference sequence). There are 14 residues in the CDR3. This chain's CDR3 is CAWTGFGGRSPLHF. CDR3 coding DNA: TGTGCCTGGACTGGGTTCGGGGGTCGGTCACCCCTCCACTTT.

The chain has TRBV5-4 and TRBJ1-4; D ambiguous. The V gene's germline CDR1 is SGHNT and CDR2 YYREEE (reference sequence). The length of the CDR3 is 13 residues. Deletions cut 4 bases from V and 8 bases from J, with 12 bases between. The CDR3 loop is CASSQILQEKLFF. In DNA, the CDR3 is TGTGCCAGCAGCCAGATCCTACAGGAAAAACTGTTTTTT.

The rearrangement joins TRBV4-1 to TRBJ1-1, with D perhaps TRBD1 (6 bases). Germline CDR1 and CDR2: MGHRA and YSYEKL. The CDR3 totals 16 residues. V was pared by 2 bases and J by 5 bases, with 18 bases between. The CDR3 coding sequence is TGCGCCAGCAGCCAATCTAAGGCGGGGGGCGGGACTGAAGCTTTCTTT. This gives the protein CASSQSKAGGGTEAFF.

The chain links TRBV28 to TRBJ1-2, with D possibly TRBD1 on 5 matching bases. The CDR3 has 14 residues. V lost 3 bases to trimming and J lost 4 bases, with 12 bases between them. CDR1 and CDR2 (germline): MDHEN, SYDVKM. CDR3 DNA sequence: TGTGCCAGCAGTTTCGAGGCTCAGGGCTATGGCTACACCTTC. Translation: CASSFEAQGYGYTF.